The rows below give T cell receptor beta chains drawn from one sample of a study of shared clonotypes between healthy human individuals. Clones were read by immunoSEQ multiplex PCR, and TCRdb kept only the in-frame ones, dropping some. The sample lists 1.5 million to 2.5 million clones; about 95% were seen once. Material: naive CD8+ T cells sorted from blood. All receptors come from a man between 18 and 35 years old in good health. Each CDR3 is given with its conserved first and last residue. The D gene is left open where the match is weak. Size is stated for part of the rows, as once, few or many counts, or as a class when the clone is expanded.

d_gene: .
j_gene: TRBJ2-3
v_gene: TRBV29-1
len: 14
abundance: .
CDR3nt: TGCAGCGTTGCGGGGGGCCTTAGCACAGATACGCAGTATTTT
CDR3aa: CSVAGGLSTDTQYF

d_gene: TRBD2
j_gene: TRBJ2-3
v_gene: TRBV6-1
len: 16
abundance: .
CDR3nt: TGTGCCAGCAGTGACTTCCGGGGGGGCCGTACAGATACGCAGTATTTT
CDR3aa: CASSDFRGGRTDTQYF

d_gene: .
j_gene: TRBJ2-1
v_gene: TRBV6-5
len: 11
abundance: .
CDR3nt: TGTGCCAGCAGTGATTTGGGTGAGCAGTTCTTC
CDR3aa: CASSDLGEQFF

d_gene: .
j_gene: TRBJ1-3
v_gene: TRBV9
len: 15
abundance: .
CDR3nt: TGTGCCAGCAGCGTAGGTGGGGGCTCTGGAAACACCATATATTTT
CDR3aa: CASSVGGGSGNTIYF

d_gene: .
j_gene: TRBJ2-7
v_gene: TRBV5-6
len: 12
abundance: once
CDR3nt: TGTGCCAGCAGCTTGGCGGTTAACGAGCAGTACTTC
CDR3aa: CASSLAVNEQYF

d_gene: .
j_gene: TRBJ1-4
v_gene: TRBV27
len: 15
abundance: .
CDR3nt: TGTGCCAGCAGTCCTTGGACGACCGGGGGGGAAAAACTGTTTTTT
CDR3aa: CASSPWTTGGEKLFF

d_gene: .
j_gene: TRBJ2-7
v_gene: TRBV4-3
len: 15
abundance: .
CDR3nt: TGCGCCAGCAGCCAAGACTCGGGAGAACCCTACGAGCAGTACTTC
CDR3aa: CASSQDSGEPYEQYF

d_gene: TRBD2
j_gene: TRBJ2-1
v_gene: TRBV4-1
len: 17
abundance: .
CDR3nt: TGCGCCAGCAGCCAAGTAGAAAGCGGGAGCTCCTACAATGAGCAGTTCTTC
CDR3aa: CASSQVESGSSYNEQFF

d_gene: .
j_gene: TRBJ2-7
v_gene: TRBV13
len: 15
abundance: .
CDR3nt: TGTGCCAGCAGCCCCAAGGAGGCAGGGTCCTACGAGCAGTACTTC
CDR3aa: CASSPKEAGSYEQYF

d_gene: TRBD2
j_gene: TRBJ2-2
v_gene: TRBV11-3
len: 15
abundance: .
CDR3nt: TGTGCCAGCAGCTTAAGGGCGGGAGTCGCCGGGGAGCTGTTTTTT
CDR3aa: CASSLRAGVAGELFF

d_gene: .
j_gene: TRBJ2-5
v_gene: TRBV27
len: 15
abundance: .
CDR3nt: TGTGCCAGCAGTTTCGGCGGAGGAGGGGGAGAGACCCAGTACTTC
CDR3aa: CASSFGGGGGETQYF

d_gene: .
j_gene: TRBJ1-2
v_gene: TRBV10-2
len: 10
abundance: .
CDR3nt: TGCGCCAGCAGTGAGGGGCAGATAACCTTC
CDR3aa: CASSEGQITF

d_gene: .
j_gene: TRBJ2-5
v_gene: TRBV28
len: 14
abundance: .
CDR3nt: TGTGCCAGCAGTTTTCGGGAGAACCAAGAGACCCAGTACTTC
CDR3aa: CASSFRENQETQYF

d_gene: .
j_gene: TRBJ2-7
v_gene: TRBV6-1
len: 10
abundance: .
CDR3nt: TGTGCCAGCAGAAACTACGAGCAGTACTTC
CDR3aa: CASRNYEQYF

d_gene: .
j_gene: TRBJ2-3
v_gene: TRBV7-8
len: 16
abundance: .
CDR3nt: TGTGCCAGCAGCTTCCCCCGCCAGATAAGCACAGATACGCAGTATTTT
CDR3aa: CASSFPRQISTDTQYF

d_gene: .
j_gene: TRBJ1-4
v_gene: TRBV11-1
len: 16
abundance: .
CDR3nt: TGTGCCAGCAGCTTATTACGGCCGGGTAGGGATGAAAAACTGTTTTTT
CDR3aa: CASSLLRPGRDEKLFF

d_gene: TRBD1
j_gene: TRBJ1-1
v_gene: TRBV28
len: 13
abundance: .
CDR3nt: TGTGCCAGCAGTCACAGGGGGTGGACTGAAGCTTTCTTT
CDR3aa: CASSHRGWTEAFF

d_gene: .
j_gene: TRBJ2-1
v_gene: TRBV7-9
len: 14
abundance: .
CDR3nt: TGTGCCAGCAGCACCGGGACTTGGACCGATGAGCAGTTCTTC
CDR3aa: CASSTGTWTDEQFF

d_gene: TRBD2
j_gene: TRBJ2-1
v_gene: TRBV5-4
len: 14
abundance: .
CDR3nt: TGTGCCAGCAGCGGGAGGGACTCGGTGTGGGAGCAGTTCTTC
CDR3aa: CASSGRDSVWEQFF

d_gene: TRBD2
j_gene: TRBJ2-7
v_gene: TRBV14
len: 14
abundance: once
CDR3nt: TGTGCCAGCAGCCAAGAGGCGGGGGAGAACGAGCAGTACTTC
CDR3aa: CASSQEAGENEQYF

d_gene: TRBD1
j_gene: TRBJ2-1
v_gene: TRBV5-8
len: 15
abundance: .
CDR3nt: TGTGCCAGCAGCTTCTTTATGACAGGGATAAATGAGCAGTTCTTC
CDR3aa: CASSFFMTGINEQFF

d_gene: .
j_gene: TRBJ2-1
v_gene: TRBV19
len: 15
abundance: .
CDR3nt: TGTGCCAGTAGTCTAACAGGGTACTCCTACAATGAGCAGTTCTTC
CDR3aa: CASSLTGYSYNEQFF

d_gene: .
j_gene: TRBJ2-5
v_gene: TRBV7-9
len: 15
abundance: once
CDR3nt: TGTGCCAGCAGCTTAGAGAGACAGGTCCAAGAGACCCAGTACTTC
CDR3aa: CASSLERQVQETQYF

d_gene: TRBD1
j_gene: TRBJ2-1
v_gene: TRBV7-3
len: 15
abundance: .
CDR3nt: TGTGCCAGCAGCGCGGACAGGGGGCTGTACAATGAGCAGTTCTTC
CDR3aa: CASSADRGLYNEQFF

d_gene: .
j_gene: TRBJ2-5
v_gene: TRBV11-2
len: 12
abundance: .
CDR3nt: TGTGCCAGCAGCTTAGGGGGACAGACCCAGTACTTC
CDR3aa: CASSLGGQTQYF

d_gene: .
j_gene: TRBJ2-5
v_gene: TRBV4-1
len: 14
abundance: once
CDR3nt: TGCGCCAGCAGCCAAGCTGTGGGAGTGGAGACCCAGTACTTC
CDR3aa: CASSQAVGVETQYF

d_gene: .
j_gene: TRBJ1-2
v_gene: TRBV15
len: 14
abundance: .
CDR3nt: TGTGCCACCAGCAGAGATCCCGCAGGGGAGGGCTACACCTTC
CDR3aa: CATSRDPAGEGYTF

d_gene: .
j_gene: TRBJ2-1
v_gene: TRBV25-1
len: 12
abundance: .
CDR3nt: TGTGCCAGCAGTGGGGGTGGGAATGAGCAGTTCTTC
CDR3aa: CASSGGGNEQFF

d_gene: .
j_gene: TRBJ1-1
v_gene: TRBV19
len: 16
abundance: .
CDR3nt: TGTGCCAGTAGTATAGATCTGGAGGAGTGGAACACTGAAGCTTTCTTT
CDR3aa: CASSIDLEEWNTEAFF